This TCR beta chain is from a study of technical replicates of blood from a handful of donors. TCRdb's copy holds only in-frame clones and misses some; the assay was immunoSEQ multiplex PCR. The data hold some 56,000 clones, with 90% to 95% observed a single time. V shed 1 base, J shed 3 bases, and the junction held 7 bases outside the gene matches. The CDR3 sequence is 16 residues long. Germline V gives CDR1 SGHVS, CDR2 FQNEAQ. The J gene is TRBJ2-5, the V gene TRBV7-8; 8 bases fit TRBD1. The source is a human donor in good health. Some clones in this sample may be carry-over from other donors' samples. Sequenced input: PBMCs. CDR3 in DNA: TGTGCCAGCAGCTTAGTCCGGGACAGGACGAAAGAGACCCAGTACTTC. Its translation is CASSLVRDRTKETQYF.